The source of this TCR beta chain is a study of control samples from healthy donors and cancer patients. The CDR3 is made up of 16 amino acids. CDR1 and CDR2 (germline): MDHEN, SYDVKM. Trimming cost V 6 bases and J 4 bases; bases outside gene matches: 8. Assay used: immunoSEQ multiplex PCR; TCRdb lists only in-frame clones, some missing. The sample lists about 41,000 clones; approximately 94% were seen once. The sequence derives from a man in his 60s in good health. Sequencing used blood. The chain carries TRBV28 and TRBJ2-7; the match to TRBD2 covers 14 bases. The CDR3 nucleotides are TGTGCCAGCAGCCCTATCGGACTAGCGGGAGGTTACGAGCAGTACTTC. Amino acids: CASSPIGLAGGYEQYF.